One sample yielded the 4 T cell receptor beta chains listed below, sequenced in a study of blood T cell repertoires in COVID-19. TCRdb keeps only in-frame clones here, not all; method: immunoSEQ multiplex PCR. The table records roughly 52,000 clones, approximately 90% of them present only once. Sequencing was carried out using peripheral blood. The source is a man between 50 and 59 years old with acute or convalescent COVID-19.

This clone was seen once. The rearrangement links TRBV6-5 to TRBJ2-2, with 8 positions matching TRBD1. Germline loops: CDR1 MNHEY, CDR2 SVGAGI. This CDR3 contains 14 residues. The V segment lost 5 bases and the J segment 6 bases; nucleotides outside the gene matches: 5. The CDR3 region is CASSRQGQAGELFF. The CDR3 region has the DNA TGTGCCAGCAGTCGACAGGGGCAGGCCGGGGAGCTGTTTTTT.

This clone has only a few counts. The DNA of the CDR3 is TGTGCCAGCAGCCAAGCGTTCCCGACAGGGCTGCAGCCCCAGCATTTT. Translating it yields CASSQAFPTGLQPQHF. The chain links TRBV3-1 (or the pseudogene TRBV3-2) to TRBJ1-5, with 7 bases fitting TRBD1. Germline V lookup: CDR1 LGHDT, CDR2 YNNKEL (reference sequence). With 1 base clipped from V and 7 bases from J, the junction kept 10 bases outside the gene matches. This CDR3 comprises 16 residues.

This chain connects TRBV2 to TRBJ1-6; TRBD1 agrees at 7 bases. Trimming at V came to 3 bases and at J to 5 bases, leaving 7 bases not matched to a gene. Germline loops: CDR1 SNHLY, CDR2 FYNNEI. The CDR3 consists of 16 residues. The CDR3 nucleotides read TGTGCCAGCAGTGAGGAGGGGGCGATAAATAATTCACCCCTCCACTTT. Its protein is CASSEEGAINNSPLHF.

This clone was observed once. V and J are TRBV9 and TRBJ2-1; 7 bases match TRBD1. The CDR3 has 15 residues. J gave up 3 bases and V 4 bases, and 7 bases lay outside the gene matches. CDR1 is SGDLS, CDR2 YYNGEE, per germline. The CDR3 sequence: CASSPGTADYNEQFF. For the CDR3, the DNA is TGTGCCAGCAGCCCAGGGACAGCGGACTACAATGAGCAGTTCTTC.